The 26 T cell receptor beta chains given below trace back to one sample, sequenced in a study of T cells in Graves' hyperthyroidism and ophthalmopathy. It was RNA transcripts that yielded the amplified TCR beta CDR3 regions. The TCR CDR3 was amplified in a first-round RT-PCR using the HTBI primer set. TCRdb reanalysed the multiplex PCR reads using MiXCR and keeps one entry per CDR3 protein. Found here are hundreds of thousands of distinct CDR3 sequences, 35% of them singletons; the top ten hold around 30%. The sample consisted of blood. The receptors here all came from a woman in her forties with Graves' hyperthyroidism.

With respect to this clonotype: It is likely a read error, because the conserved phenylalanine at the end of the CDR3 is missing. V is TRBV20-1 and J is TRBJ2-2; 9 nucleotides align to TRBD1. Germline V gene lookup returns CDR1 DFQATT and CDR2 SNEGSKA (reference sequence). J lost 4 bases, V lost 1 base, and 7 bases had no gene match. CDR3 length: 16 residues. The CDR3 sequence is CSARGVDRGGTGELFS. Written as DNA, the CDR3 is TGCAGTGCTAGAGGGGTGGACAGGGGAGGCACCGGGGAGCTGTTTTCT.

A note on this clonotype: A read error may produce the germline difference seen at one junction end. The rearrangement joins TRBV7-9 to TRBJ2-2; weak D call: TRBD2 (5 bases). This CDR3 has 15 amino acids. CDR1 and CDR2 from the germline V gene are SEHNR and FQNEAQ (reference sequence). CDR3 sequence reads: CASSQRLADTGELFF. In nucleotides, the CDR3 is TGCGCCAGCAGCCAAAGGCTAGCAGACACCGGGGAGCTGTTTTTT.

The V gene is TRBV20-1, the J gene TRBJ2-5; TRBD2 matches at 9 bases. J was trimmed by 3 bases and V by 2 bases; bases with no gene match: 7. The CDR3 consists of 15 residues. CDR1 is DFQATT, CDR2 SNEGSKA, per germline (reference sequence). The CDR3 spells CSARLGLAGKETQYF. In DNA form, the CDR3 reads TGCAGTGCTAGATTGGGGCTAGCGGGGAAAGAGACCCAGTACTTC.

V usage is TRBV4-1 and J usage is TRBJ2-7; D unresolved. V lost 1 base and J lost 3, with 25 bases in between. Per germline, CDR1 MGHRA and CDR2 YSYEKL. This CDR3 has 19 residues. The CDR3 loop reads CASSQGWTARGINVYEQYF. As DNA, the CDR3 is TGCGCCAGCAGCCAAGGGTGGACGGCGCGTGGAATTAATGTCTACGAGCAGTACTTC.

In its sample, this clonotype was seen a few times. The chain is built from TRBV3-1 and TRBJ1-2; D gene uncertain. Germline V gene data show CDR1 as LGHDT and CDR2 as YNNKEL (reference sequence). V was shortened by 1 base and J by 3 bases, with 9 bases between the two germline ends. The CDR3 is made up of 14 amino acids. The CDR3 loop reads CASSQATEHYGYTF. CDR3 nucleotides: TGTGCCAGCAGCCAAGCAACGGAGCACTATGGCTACACCTTC.

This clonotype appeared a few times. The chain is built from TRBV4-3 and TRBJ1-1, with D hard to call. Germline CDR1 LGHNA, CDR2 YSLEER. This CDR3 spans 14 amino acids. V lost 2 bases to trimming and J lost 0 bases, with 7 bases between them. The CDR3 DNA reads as TGCGCCAGCAGCCAATGGGCGGTGAACACTGAAGCTTTCTTT. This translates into CASSQWAVNTEAFF.

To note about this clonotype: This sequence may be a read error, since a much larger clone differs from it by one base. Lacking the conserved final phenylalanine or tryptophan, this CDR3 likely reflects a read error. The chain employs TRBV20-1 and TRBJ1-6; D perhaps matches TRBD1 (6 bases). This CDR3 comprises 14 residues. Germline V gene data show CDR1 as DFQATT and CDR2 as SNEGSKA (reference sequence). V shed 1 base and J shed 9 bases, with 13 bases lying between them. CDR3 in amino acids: CSARAQGPGSPLHL. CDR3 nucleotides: TGCAGTGCTAGAGCACAGGGACCGGGTTCACCCCTCCACCTT.

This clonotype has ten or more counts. The CDR3 bases are TGTGCCAGCAGCTTGCCCACAGGTCATGTGGAGACCCAGTACTTC. Protein product: CASSLPTGHVETQYF. This chain joins TRBV7-2 and TRBJ2-5; TRBD1 might be the D (5 bases). The CDR3 is made up of 15 amino acids. The germline V gene has CDR1 SGHTA and CDR2 FQGNSA. Trimming removed 3 bases from V and 5 bases from J, with 16 bases in between.

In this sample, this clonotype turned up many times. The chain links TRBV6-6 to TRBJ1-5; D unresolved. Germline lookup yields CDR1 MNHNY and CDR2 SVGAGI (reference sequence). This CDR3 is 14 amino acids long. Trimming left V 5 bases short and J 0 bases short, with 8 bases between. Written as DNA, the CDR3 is TGTGCCAGCAGTGCCAGCGATAGCAATCAGCCCCAGCATTTT. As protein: CASSASDSNQPQHF.

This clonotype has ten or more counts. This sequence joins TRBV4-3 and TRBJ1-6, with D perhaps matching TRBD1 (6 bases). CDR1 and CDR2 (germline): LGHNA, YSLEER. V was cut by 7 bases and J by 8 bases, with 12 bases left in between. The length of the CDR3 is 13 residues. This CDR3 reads CASTRGTHSPLHF. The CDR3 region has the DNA TGCGCCAGCACGAGGGGGACACATTCACCCCTCCACTTT.

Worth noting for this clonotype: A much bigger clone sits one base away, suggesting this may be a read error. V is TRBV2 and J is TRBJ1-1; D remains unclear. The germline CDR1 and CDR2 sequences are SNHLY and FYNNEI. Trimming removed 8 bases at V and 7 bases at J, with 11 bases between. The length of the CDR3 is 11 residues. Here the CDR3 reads CASGGGYEAFF. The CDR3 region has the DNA TGTGCCAGCGGTGGTGGTTATGAAGCTTTCTTT. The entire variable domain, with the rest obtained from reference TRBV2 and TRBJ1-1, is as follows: EPEVTQTPSHQVTQMGQEVILRCVPISNHLYFYWYRQILGQKVEFLVSFYNNEISEKSEIFDDQFSVERPDGSNFTLKIRSTKLEDSAMYFCASGGGYEAFFGQGTRLTVV.

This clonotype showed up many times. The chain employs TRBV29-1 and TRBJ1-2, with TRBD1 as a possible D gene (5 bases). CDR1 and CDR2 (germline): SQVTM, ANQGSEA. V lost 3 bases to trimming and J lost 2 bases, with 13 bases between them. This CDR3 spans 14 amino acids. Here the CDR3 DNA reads TGCAGCGTTGAGCCCGGGACGGGGAACTATGGCTACACCTTC. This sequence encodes CSVEPGTGNYGYTF.

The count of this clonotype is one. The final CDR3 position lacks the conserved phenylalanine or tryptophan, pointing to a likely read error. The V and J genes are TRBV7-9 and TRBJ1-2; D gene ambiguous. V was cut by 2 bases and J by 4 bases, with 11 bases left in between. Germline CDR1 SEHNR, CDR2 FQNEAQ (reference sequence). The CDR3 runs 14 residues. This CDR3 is CASSLKIGIYGYTL. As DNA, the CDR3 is TGTGCCAGCAGCTTAAAGATCGGGATCTATGGCTACACCCTC.

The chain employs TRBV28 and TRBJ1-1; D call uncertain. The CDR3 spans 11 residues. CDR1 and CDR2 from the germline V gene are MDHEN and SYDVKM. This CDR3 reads CGSLKYTEAFF. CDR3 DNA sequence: TGTGGATCCCTAAAATACACTGAAGCTTTCTTT. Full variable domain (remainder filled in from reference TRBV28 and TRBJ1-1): DVKVTQSSRYLVKRTGEKVFLECVQDMDHENMFWYRQDPGLGLRLIYFSYDVKMKEKGDIPEGYSVSREKKERFSLILESASTNQTSMYLCGSLKYTEAFFGQGTRLTVV.

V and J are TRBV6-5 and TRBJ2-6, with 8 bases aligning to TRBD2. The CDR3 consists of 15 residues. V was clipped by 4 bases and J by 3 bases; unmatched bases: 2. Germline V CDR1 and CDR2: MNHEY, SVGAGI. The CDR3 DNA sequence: TGTGCCAGCAGTTTTCGGGGGGGTGGGGCCAACGTCCTGACTTTC. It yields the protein CASSFRGGGANVLTF.

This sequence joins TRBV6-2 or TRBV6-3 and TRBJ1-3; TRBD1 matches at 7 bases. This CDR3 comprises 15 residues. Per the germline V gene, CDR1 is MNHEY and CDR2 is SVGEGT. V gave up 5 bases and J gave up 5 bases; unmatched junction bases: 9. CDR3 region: CASSGIRTGRNTIYF. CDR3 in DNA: TGTGCCAGCAGTGGAATTCGGACAGGCCGAAACACCATATATTTT.

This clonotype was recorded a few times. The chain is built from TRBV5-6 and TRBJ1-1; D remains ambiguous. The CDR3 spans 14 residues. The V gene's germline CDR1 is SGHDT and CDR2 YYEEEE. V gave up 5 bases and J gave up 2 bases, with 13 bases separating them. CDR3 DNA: TGTGCCAGCAGATACAGATGGATTAACACTGAAGCTTTCTTT. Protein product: CASRYRWINTEAFF. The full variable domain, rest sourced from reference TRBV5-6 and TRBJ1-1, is DAGVTQSPTHLIKTRGQQVTLRCSPKSGHDTVSWYQQALGQGPQFIFQYYEEEERQRGNFPDRFSGHQFPNYSSELNVNALLLGDSALYLCASRYRWINTEAFFGQGTRLTVV.

The CDR3 region has the DNA TGTGCCATCAGGGGCAGGGGAGCATACGAGCAGTACTTC. It codes for CAIRGRGAYEQYF. The chain joins TRBV10-3 to TRBJ2-7; weak D call: TRBD1 (6 bases). Trimming shortened V by 6 bases and J by 4 bases, and 13 bases separated the two germline ends. The CDR3 sequence is 13 residues long. Germline V gene lookup returns CDR1 ENHRY and CDR2 SYGVKD.

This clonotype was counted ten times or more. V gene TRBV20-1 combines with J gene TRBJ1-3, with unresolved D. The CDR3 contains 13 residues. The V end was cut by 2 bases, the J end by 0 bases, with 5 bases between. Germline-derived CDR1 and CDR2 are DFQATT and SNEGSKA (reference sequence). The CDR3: CSARQSSGNTIYF. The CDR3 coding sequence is TGCAGTGCTAGACAGAGCTCTGGAAACACCATATATTTT.

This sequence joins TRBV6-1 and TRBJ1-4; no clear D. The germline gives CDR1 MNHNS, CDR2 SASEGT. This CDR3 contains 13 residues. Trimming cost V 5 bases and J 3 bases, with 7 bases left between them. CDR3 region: CASSTPANEKLFF. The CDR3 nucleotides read TGTGCCAGCAGTACCCCGGCTAATGAAAAACTGTTTTTT.

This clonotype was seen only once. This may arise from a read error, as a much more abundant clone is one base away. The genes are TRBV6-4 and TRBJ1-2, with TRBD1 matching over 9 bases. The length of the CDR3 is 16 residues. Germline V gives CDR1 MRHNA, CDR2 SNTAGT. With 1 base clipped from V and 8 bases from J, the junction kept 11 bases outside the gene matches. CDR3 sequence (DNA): TGTGCCAGCAGTGACTACCCTAGACAGGGGGTTGGCGGCTACACCTTC. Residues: CASSDYPRQGVGGYTF.

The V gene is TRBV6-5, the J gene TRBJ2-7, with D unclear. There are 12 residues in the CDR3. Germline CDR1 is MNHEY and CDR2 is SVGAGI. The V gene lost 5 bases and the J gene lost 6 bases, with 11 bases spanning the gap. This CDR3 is CASSLQSFEQYF. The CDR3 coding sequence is TGTGCCAGCAGTCTTCAGTCATTCGAGCAGTACTTC.

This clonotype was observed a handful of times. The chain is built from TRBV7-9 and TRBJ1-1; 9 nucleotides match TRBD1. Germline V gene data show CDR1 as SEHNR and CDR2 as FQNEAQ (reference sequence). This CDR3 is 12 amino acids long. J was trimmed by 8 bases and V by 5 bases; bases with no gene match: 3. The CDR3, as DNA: TGTGCCAGCAGCCGGACAGGGGTAGAAGCTTTCTTT. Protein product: CASSRTGVEAFF.

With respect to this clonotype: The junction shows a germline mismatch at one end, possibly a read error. The CDR3 loop reads CASSLTGGCNEQFF. CDR3 coding DNA: TGCGCCAGCAGCTTGACGGGAGGGTGCAATGAGCAGTTTTTT. The rearrangement joins TRBV5-1 to TRBJ2-2; 8 bases fit TRBD2. Germline CDR1 reads SGHRS; CDR2 reads YFSETQ. This CDR3 spans 14 amino acids.

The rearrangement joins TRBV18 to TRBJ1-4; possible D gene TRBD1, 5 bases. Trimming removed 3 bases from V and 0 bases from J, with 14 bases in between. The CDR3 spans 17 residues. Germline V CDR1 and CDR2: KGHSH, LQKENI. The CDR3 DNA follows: TGTGCCAGCTCACCCCGGGACCGACGAACAACTAATGAAAAACTGTTTTTT. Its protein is CASSPRDRRTTNEKLFF.

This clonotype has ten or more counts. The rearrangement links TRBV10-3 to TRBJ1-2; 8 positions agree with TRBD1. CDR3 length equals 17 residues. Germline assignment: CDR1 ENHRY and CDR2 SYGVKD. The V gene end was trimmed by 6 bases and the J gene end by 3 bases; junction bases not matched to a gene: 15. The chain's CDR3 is CAIRTDRDFTPDYGYTF. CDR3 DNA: TGTGCCATCAGGACGGACAGGGACTTTACACCGGACTATGGCTACACCTTC.